One sample yielded the 15 T cell receptor beta chains listed below, sequenced in a study of cytomegalovirus exposure and HLA in healthy donors. Primers for the PCR totalled 60 Vbeta and 13 Jbeta. Some clones are missing from TCRdb's copy, which holds only in-frame ones; the method was immunoSEQ multiplex PCR. The sample shows roughly 60,000 clones, approximately 75% of them seen only once. The specimen was PBMCs. These receptors all come from a woman aged 40 to 50 in good health and CMV-seropositive.

This chain links TRBV18 with TRBJ1-1, with D perhaps TRBD1 (6 bases). The CDR3 has 15 amino acids. Per germline, CDR1 KGHSH and CDR2 LQKENI. Trimming took 3 bases from V and 1 from J, leaving 12 bases between them. DNA for the CDR3: TGTGCCAGCTCACCGGCTGGACAGCCGAACACTGAAGCTTTCTTT. Protein sequence: CASSPAGQPNTEAFF.

This chain uses TRBV4-1 with TRBJ2-7; 14 bases agree with TRBD2. V lost 4 bases to trimming and J lost 7 bases; unmatched junction nucleotides: 18. The length of the CDR3 is 19 residues. In germline, CDR1 is MGHRA, CDR2 YSYEKL. CDR3 DNA sequence: TGCGCCAGCAGCCCTGGTCCAATTCGGACTAGCGGGGGGCCAGGGGAGCAGTACTTC. This codes for CASSPGPIRTSGGPGEQYF.

Turning to this clone: Other nucleotide sequences from this sample produce the same CDR3. This sequence joins TRBV20-1 and TRBJ2-1, with 7 bases that match TRBD2. Germline loops: CDR1 DFQATT, CDR2 SNEGSKA (reference sequence). V lost 6 bases and J lost 13; bases outside the gene matches: 9. The CDR3 length is 11 residues. The CDR3 region has the DNA TGCAGTGCGGGGGAGGGGCCCCGCCAGTTCTTC. Its translation is CSAGEGPRQFF.

V usage is TRBV21-1 and J usage is TRBJ1-2. TRBV21-1 is shown as a pseudogene. The CDR3 spans 18 residues. CDR3 loop: CASSPRGGVGLNECGYTF. CDR3 in DNA: TGTGCCAGCAGCCCCCGAGGGGGGGTAGGTCTAAATGAGTGTGGCTACACCTTC.

The rearrangement joins TRBV6-5 to TRBJ2-3; TRBD2 aligns across 11 bases. Germline CDR1 is MNHEY and CDR2 is SVGAGI. V shed 6 bases and J 3 bases; nucleotides not matched to a gene: 5. This CDR3 contains 15 residues. CDR3 sequence (DNA): TGTGCCAGCAGCCGCATAGCGGGGGGGACAGATACGCAGTATTTT. This encodes CASSRIAGGTDTQYF.

V and J are TRBV18 and TRBJ1-1; a weak D match, TRBD1 (5 bases). Germline V gene sequence: CDR1 KGHSH, CDR2 LQKENI. The V end lost 6 bases, the J end lost 2 bases, and 10 bases lay between the germline ends. The CDR3 has 13 residues. CDR3: CASSGGINTEAFF. DNA of the CDR3: TGTGCCAGCTCGGGGGGAATTAACACTGAAGCTTTCTTT.

This chain uses TRBV5-8 with TRBJ1-5, with D perhaps TRBD1 (5 bases). Germline CDR1 and CDR2: SGHTS and YDEGEE. This CDR3 has 16 residues. The V and J ends lost 3 bases and 3 bases respectively, with 16 bases between them. The CDR3 DNA is TGTGCCAGCAGCTGGGGCAAGGTACAGGTCAATCAGCCCCAGCATTTT. Translated, it gives CASSWGKVQVNQPQHF.

The chain has TRBV2 and TRBJ2-5; the match to TRBD2 covers 9 bases. This CDR3 comprises 15 residues. Germline values: CDR1 SNHLY, CDR2 FYNNEI. Trimming cost V 8 bases and J 5 bases; bases outside gene matches: 12. The CDR3 loop is CASRLAGTPAETQYF. Written as DNA, the CDR3 is TGTGCCAGCCGGCTAGCGGGGACCCCCGCGGAGACCCAGTACTTC.

The CDR3 DNA is TGTGCCAGCAGTTCGCAGCCAGGGGGCGGGAACACTGAAGCTTTCTTT. Its translation is CASSSQPGGGNTEAFF. This chain links TRBV6-5 with TRBJ1-1; the match to TRBD1 covers 8 bases. Germline CDR1 and CDR2: MNHEY and SVGAGI. After removal of 4 bases from V and 1 base from J, the junction contained 8 bases not matched to a gene. This CDR3 has 16 residues.

The CDR3: CASSLDFTRDREKLFF. CDR3 nucleotides: TGTGCCAGCAGCTTAGATTTTACACGAGACAGAGAAAAACTGTTTTTT. This rearrangement joins TRBV7-9 to TRBJ1-4, with a possible D match to TRBD1 (5 bases). Germline lookup yields CDR1 SEHNR and CDR2 FQNEAQ (reference sequence). V dropped 1 base and J dropped 8 bases, with 17 bases sitting between them. The CDR3 is 16 residues long. Full variable domain (missing parts from reference TRBV7-9 and TRBJ1-4): DTGVSQNPRHKITKRGQNVTFRCDPISEHNRLYWYRQTLGQGPEFLTYFQNEAQLEKSRLLSDRFSAERPKGSFSTLEIQRTEQGDSAMYLCASSLDFTRDREKLFFGSGTQLSVL.

The chain links TRBV4-1 to TRBJ1-2; TRBD1 matches 10 bases. The CDR3 runs 16 residues. V lost 1 base and J lost 2; bases outside the gene matches: 4. CDR1 and CDR2 from the germline V gene are MGHRA and YSYEKL. The CDR3: CASSQGTGQGNYGYTF. The CDR3 coding sequence is TGCGCCAGCAGCCAAGGGACGGGACAGGGGAACTATGGCTACACCTTC.

V gene TRBV5-1 combines with J gene TRBJ1-4, with D hard to call. Trimming cost V 3 bases and J 0 bases, with 9 bases left between them. Germline V gene data show CDR1 as SGHRS and CDR2 as YFSETQ. This CDR3 has 15 amino acids. The CDR3 region has the DNA TGCGCCAGCAGCTCCCGGGTGGCAACTAATGAAAAACTGTTTTTT. Its protein product is CASSSRVATNEKLFF.

This clone came up once. The chain recombines TRBV11-2 with TRBJ2-5, with 16 bases that match TRBD2. Germline CDR1 and CDR2: SGHAT and FQNNGV. Germline trimming cut 5 bases from V and 4 bases from J; bases unmatched to any gene: 13. This CDR3 comprises 19 residues. The CDR3: CASSTSLGTSGGARETQYF. The CDR3 nucleotides read TGTGCCAGCAGCACCTCCCTCGGGACTAGCGGGGGGGCCCGAGAGACCCAGTACTTC.

The rearrangement joins TRBV7-3 to TRBJ1-1, with no clear D. The germline CDR1 and CDR2 sequences are SGHTA and FQGTGA. The V end lost 0 bases, the J end lost 4 bases, and 12 bases lay between the germline ends. CDR3 size: 15 residues. CDR3 loop: CASSLTGARGTEAFF. The CDR3 region has the DNA TGTGCCAGCAGCTTAACAGGAGCACGGGGCACTGAAGCTTTCTTT.

This sequence joins TRBV19 and TRBJ1-4; 7 nucleotides align to TRBD1. This CDR3 contains 15 residues. Germline assignment: CDR1 LNHDA and CDR2 SQIVND (reference sequence). The V segment lost 2 bases and the J segment 8 bases; nucleotides outside the gene matches: 8. The CDR3 protein is CASSIPTGDFEKLFF. The CDR3 nucleotides read TGTGCCAGTAGTATACCCACAGGGGATTTCGAAAAACTGTTTTTT.